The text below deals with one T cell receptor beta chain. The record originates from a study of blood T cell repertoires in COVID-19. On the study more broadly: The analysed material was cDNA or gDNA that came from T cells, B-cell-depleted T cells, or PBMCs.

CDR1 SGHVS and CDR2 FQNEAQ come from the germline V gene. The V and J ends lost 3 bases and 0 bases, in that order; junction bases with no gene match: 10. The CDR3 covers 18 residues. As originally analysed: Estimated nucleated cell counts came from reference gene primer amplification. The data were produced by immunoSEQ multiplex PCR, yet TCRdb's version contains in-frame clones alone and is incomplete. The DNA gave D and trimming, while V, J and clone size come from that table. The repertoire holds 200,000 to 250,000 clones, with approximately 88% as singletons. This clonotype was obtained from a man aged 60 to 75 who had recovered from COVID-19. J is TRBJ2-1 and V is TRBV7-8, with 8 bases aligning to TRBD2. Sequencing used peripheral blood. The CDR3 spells CASSFRTSTISSYNEQFF. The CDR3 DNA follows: TGTGCCAGCAGCTTCCGGACTAGCACTATAAGCTCCTACAATGAGCAGTTCTTC.